One T cell receptor (beta chain) is described in this entry. The sample belongs to a study of beta chain features in type 1 diabetes. Sequenced material consisted of expressed TCRB transcripts (all of the isolated RNA was reverse transcribed). Measured with immunoSEQ multiplex PCR; TCRdb has only the in-frame clones, and not every one. Here the sample spans some 99,000 clones, less than 40% being singletons. V dropped 2 bases and J dropped 0 bases, with 8 bases sitting between them. CDR3 length: 14 residues. Per the germline V gene, CDR1 is SGHRS and CDR2 is YFSETQ. The chain carries TRBV5-1 and TRBJ2-5; possible D gene TRBD1, 6 bases. The TCR sequence derives from a woman between 18 and 30 years old in good health. Sequenced: stem cell memory CD4+ T cells from blood. This CDR3 reads CASSFGQYQETQYF. CDR3 in DNA: TGCGCCAGCAGCTTTGGACAGTACCAAGAGACCCAGTACTTC.